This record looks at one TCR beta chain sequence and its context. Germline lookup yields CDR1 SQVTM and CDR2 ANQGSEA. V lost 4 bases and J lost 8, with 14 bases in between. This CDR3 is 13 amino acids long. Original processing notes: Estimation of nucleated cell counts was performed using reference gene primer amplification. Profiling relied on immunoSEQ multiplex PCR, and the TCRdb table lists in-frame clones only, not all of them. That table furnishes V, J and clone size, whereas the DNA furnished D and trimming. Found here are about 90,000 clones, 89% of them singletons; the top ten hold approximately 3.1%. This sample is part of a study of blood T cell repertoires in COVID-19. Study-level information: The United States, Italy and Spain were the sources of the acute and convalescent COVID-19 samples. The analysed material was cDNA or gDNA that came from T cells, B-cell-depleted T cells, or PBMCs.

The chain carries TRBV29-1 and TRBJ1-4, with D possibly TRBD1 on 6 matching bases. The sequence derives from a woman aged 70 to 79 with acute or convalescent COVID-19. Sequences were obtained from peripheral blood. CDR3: CSVALAGEEKLFF. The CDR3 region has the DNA TGCAGCGTTGCCTTGGCAGGGGAGGAAAAACTGTTTTTT.